Listed below are T cell receptor beta chains from one sample, sequenced in a study of identical twins. TCRdb analysed the 5' RACE reads with MiXCR anew, one entry per CDR3 protein. The table lists about 900,000 distinct CDR3 sequences, 9% to 15% of them singletons. These data were likewise used in another study, on yellow fever vaccine responses in identical twins.

The sequencing sample was made of PBMCs. The receptors derive from a woman between 18 and 29 years old in good health. CDR3s include the opening cysteine and the closing phenylalanine or tryptophan. The D gene is left open where the match is weak. The size of a clone is reported for some rows only, either as once, few or many, or as a class for expanded clones.

v_call: TRBV7-3; clone_size: -; j_call: TRBJ2-3; d_call: -; cdr3_aa: CASSPSGPLADTQYF; cdr3_nt: TGTGCCAGCAGCCCAAGCGGTCCCCTCGCTGATACGCAGTATTTT
v_call: TRBV20-1; clone_size: few; j_call: TRBJ2-3; d_call: TRBD2; cdr3_aa: CSASTGTGRAGGDTQYF; cdr3_nt: TGCAGTGCTTCGACCGGGACGGGGAGGGCCGGGGGGGATACGCAGTATTTT
v_call: TRBV14; clone_size: -; j_call: TRBJ1-6; d_call: TRBD1; cdr3_aa: CASSVRDRGNSPLHF; cdr3_nt: TGTGCCAGCAGCGTTAGGGACAGAGGGAATTCACCCCTCCACTTT
v_call: TRBV27; clone_size: -; j_call: TRBJ1-1; d_call: -; cdr3_aa: CASSSGGRAEAFF; cdr3_nt: TGTGCCAGCAGTTCAGGAGGACGCGCAGAAGCTTTCTTT
v_call: TRBV29-1; clone_size: -; j_call: TRBJ2-1; d_call: TRBD2; cdr3_aa: CSAIGLAESSYNEQFF; cdr3_nt: TGCAGCGCGATCGGACTAGCGGAAAGCTCCTACAATGAGCAGTTCTTC
v_call: TRBV10-3; clone_size: many; j_call: TRBJ2-1; d_call: TRBD2; cdr3_aa: CAISERGTSGNNEQFF; cdr3_nt: TGTGCCATCAGTGAGAGAGGGACTAGCGGCAACAATGAGCAGTTCTTC
v_call: TRBV29-1; clone_size: few; j_call: TRBJ1-2; d_call: -; cdr3_aa: CSGSAPYGYTF; cdr3_nt: TGCAGCGGTTCGGCCCCTTATGGCTACACCTTC
v_call: TRBV5-1; clone_size: few; j_call: TRBJ2-1; d_call: -; cdr3_aa: CASSLGPFGTSNNEQFF; cdr3_nt: TGCGCCAGCAGCTTGGGCCCATTCGGGACTTCCAACAATGAGCAGTTCTTC
v_call: TRBV25-1; clone_size: -; j_call: TRBJ2-1; d_call: TRBD2; cdr3_aa: CASSDRTSGTHNEQFF; cdr3_nt: TGTGCCAGCAGTGATCGGACTAGCGGCACCCACAATGAGCAGTTCTTC
v_call: TRBV5-1; clone_size: -; j_call: TRBJ1-1; d_call: -; cdr3_aa: CATRGRMNTEAFF; cdr3_nt: TGCGCCACTCGGGGCAGAATGAACACTGAAGCTTTCTTT
v_call: TRBV27; clone_size: -; j_call: TRBJ1-6; d_call: -; cdr3_aa: CASSHRTDNSPLHF; cdr3_nt: TGTGCCAGCAGTCACCGGACAGATAATTCACCCCTCCACTTT
v_call: TRBV4-2; clone_size: few; j_call: TRBJ2-3; d_call: TRBD2; cdr3_aa: CASSRPSRGGMFTDTQYF; cdr3_nt: TGTGCCAGCAGCCGGCCTAGTCGCGGGGGAATGTTCACAGATACGCAGTATTTT
v_call: TRBV12-3/TRBV12-4; clone_size: many; j_call: TRBJ2-2; d_call: TRBD1; cdr3_aa: CASLLGQKNTGELFF; cdr3_nt: TGTGCCAGCTTATTGGGACAGAAGAACACCGGGGAGCTGTTTTTT
v_call: TRBV29-1; clone_size: -; j_call: TRBJ2-1; d_call: TRBD1; cdr3_aa: CSVGGQGYNEQFF; cdr3_nt: TGCAGCGTTGGTGGACAGGGGTACAATGAGCAGTTCTTC
v_call: TRBV28; clone_size: few; j_call: TRBJ1-3; d_call: -; cdr3_aa: CASSITGFSGNTIYF; cdr3_nt: TGTGCCAGCAGTATAACAGGATTTTCTGGAAACACCATATATTTT
v_call: TRBV7-9; clone_size: -; j_call: TRBJ2-3; d_call: -; cdr3_aa: CASGRFASTDTQYF; cdr3_nt: TGTGCCAGCGGCCGCTTTGCTAGCACAGATACGCAGTATTTT
v_call: TRBV3-1; clone_size: -; j_call: TRBJ2-2; d_call: -; cdr3_aa: CASSQEVPPGLATNTGELFF; cdr3_nt: TGTGCCAGCAGCCAAGAAGTACCTCCGGGATTGGCCACGAACACCGGGGAGCTGTTTTTT
v_call: TRBV15; clone_size: few; j_call: TRBJ2-1; d_call: TRBD2; cdr3_aa: CATSRVRGGLSNEQFF; cdr3_nt: TGTGCCACCAGCAGAGTACGGGGGGGACTGAGTAATGAGCAGTTCTTC
v_call: TRBV20-1; clone_size: -; j_call: TRBJ2-3; d_call: TRBD2; cdr3_aa: CSAPSRAGGPFTDTQYF; cdr3_nt: TGCAGTGCCCCTAGTCGGGCGGGAGGGCCCTTCACAGATACGCAGTATTTT
v_call: TRBV28; clone_size: few; j_call: TRBJ2-1; d_call: TRBD2; cdr3_aa: CASSFRGTSGRVGEQFF; cdr3_nt: TGTGCCAGCAGTTTCCGCGGGACTAGCGGGAGAGTGGGTGAGCAGTTCTTC
v_call: TRBV7-6; clone_size: -; j_call: TRBJ1-5; d_call: -; cdr3_aa: CASSFGPLGDQPQHF; cdr3_nt: TGTGCCAGCAGCTTCGGTCCATTGGGGGATCAGCCCCAGCATTTT
v_call: TRBV10-2; clone_size: -; j_call: TRBJ2-3; d_call: -; cdr3_aa: CASGWYTDTQYF; cdr3_nt: TGCGCCAGCGGATGGTACACAGATACGCAGTATTTT
v_call: TRBV5-4; clone_size: few; j_call: TRBJ2-5; d_call: -; cdr3_aa: CASSTYRGGSGKETQYF; cdr3_nt: TGTGCCAGCAGCACATACAGGGGGGGTAGCGGGAAGGAGACCCAGTACTTC
v_call: TRBV12-3/TRBV12-4; clone_size: -; j_call: TRBJ1-5; d_call: TRBD1; cdr3_aa: CASSLAGTGVQPQHF; cdr3_nt: TGTGCCAGCAGTTTAGCGGGGACAGGGGTTCAGCCCCAGCATTTT
v_call: TRBV6-1; clone_size: -; j_call: TRBJ2-3; d_call: TRBD2; cdr3_aa: CASSQFRLAGRPSTDTQYF; cdr3_nt: TGTGCCAGCTCGCAGTTCCGACTAGCGGGGCGACCTAGCACAGATACGCAGTATTTT
v_call: TRBV12-3/TRBV12-4; clone_size: many; j_call: TRBJ1-1; d_call: TRBD1; cdr3_aa: CASSSGAGGITEAFF; cdr3_nt: TGTGCCAGCAGTTCAGGGGCAGGGGGCATCACTGAAGCTTTCTTT
v_call: TRBV29-1; clone_size: few; j_call: TRBJ2-2; d_call: -; cdr3_aa: CSVEGRGDTGELFF; cdr3_nt: TGCAGCGTTGAGGGCAGGGGGGACACCGGGGAGCTGTTTTTT
v_call: TRBV27; clone_size: few; j_call: TRBJ2-7; d_call: TRBD2; cdr3_aa: CASSFQIAGVGYEQYF; cdr3_nt: TGTGCCAGCAGCTTTCAGATAGCGGGAGTTGGATACGAGCAGTACTTC
v_call: TRBV5-6; clone_size: many; j_call: TRBJ1-1; d_call: -; cdr3_aa: CASSLGYRMNTEAFF; cdr3_nt: TGTGCCAGCAGCTTGGGGTACAGGATGAACACTGAAGCTTTCTTT
v_call: TRBV7-3; clone_size: -; j_call: TRBJ1-1; d_call: -; cdr3_aa: CASSPHGGTEAFF; cdr3_nt: TGTGCCAGCAGCCCCCACGGGGGCACTGAAGCTTTCTTT
v_call: TRBV14; clone_size: few; j_call: TRBJ2-5; d_call: -; cdr3_aa: CASSQKLSETQYF; cdr3_nt: TGTGCCAGCAGCCAAAAGCTTTCGGAGACCCAGTACTTC
v_call: TRBV3-1; clone_size: few; j_call: TRBJ2-7; d_call: -; cdr3_aa: CASSQEGEGAFSEQYF; cdr3_nt: TGTGCCAGCAGCCAAGAAGGGGAGGGGGCATTCTCCGAGCAGTACTTC
v_call: TRBV11-2; clone_size: -; j_call: TRBJ1-2; d_call: -; cdr3_aa: CASSLTGEYGYTF; cdr3_nt: TGTGCCAGCAGCCTAACCGGGGAATATGGCTACACCTTC
v_call: TRBV3-1; clone_size: -; j_call: TRBJ2-4; d_call: TRBD2; cdr3_aa: CASSQTSAENIQYF; cdr3_nt: TGTGCCAGCAGCCAGACTAGCGCTGAAAACATTCAGTACTTC
v_call: TRBV7-9; clone_size: -; j_call: TRBJ1-2; d_call: TRBD1; cdr3_aa: CASSLIGQGYGYTF; cdr3_nt: TGTGCCAGCAGCTTAATAGGACAGGGCTATGGCTACACCTTC
v_call: TRBV10-2; clone_size: -; j_call: TRBJ2-1; d_call: TRBD2; cdr3_aa: CASITAGNEQFF; cdr3_nt: TGCGCCAGTATCACAGCGGGGAATGAGCAGTTCTTC
v_call: TRBV6-5; clone_size: few; j_call: TRBJ2-7; d_call: -; cdr3_aa: CASSYSTGAIYEQYF; cdr3_nt: TGTGCCAGCAGTTACTCGACGGGGGCCATCTACGAGCAGTACTTC
v_call: TRBV5-1; clone_size: -; j_call: TRBJ2-7; d_call: -; cdr3_aa: CASSLDGGRGPYEQYF; cdr3_nt: TGCGCCAGCAGCTTGGATGGGGGGCGGGGCCCCTACGAGCAGTACTTC
v_call: TRBV20-1; clone_size: -; j_call: TRBJ1-1; d_call: -; cdr3_aa: CSARSGAVNTEAFF; cdr3_nt: TGCAGTGCTAGGTCAGGGGCGGTAAACACTGAAGCTTTCTTT
v_call: TRBV3-1; clone_size: -; j_call: TRBJ2-7; d_call: -; cdr3_aa: CASSQVRHEQYF; cdr3_nt: TGTGCCAGCAGCCAAGTTCGCCACGAGCAGTACTTC
v_call: TRBV10-3; clone_size: few; j_call: TRBJ2-2; d_call: TRBD1; cdr3_aa: CAISQTGSAGELFF; cdr3_nt: TGTGCCATCAGCCAGACAGGGTCTGCCGGGGAGCTGTTTTTT
v_call: TRBV5-1; clone_size: -; j_call: TRBJ2-3; d_call: TRBD2; cdr3_aa: CASTRAGVADTQYF; cdr3_nt: TGCGCCAGCACCCGAGCGGGAGTGGCAGATACGCAGTATTTT
v_call: TRBV5-1; clone_size: -; j_call: TRBJ1-2; d_call: -; cdr3_aa: CASSLVPAETDGYTF; cdr3_nt: TGCGCCAGCAGCTTGGTGCCGGCAGAAACAGATGGCTACACCTTC
v_call: TRBV7-2; clone_size: few; j_call: TRBJ1-4; d_call: -; cdr3_aa: CASSFIGFNEKLFF; cdr3_nt: TGTGCCAGCAGCTTTATAGGCTTTAATGAAAAACTGTTTTTT
v_call: TRBV6-2/TRBV6-3; clone_size: -; j_call: TRBJ2-4; d_call: -; cdr3_aa: CASTPRGGRSNIQYF; cdr3_nt: TGTGCCAGCACTCCCCGAGGGGGGAGGTCAAACATTCAGTACTTC
v_call: TRBV3-1; clone_size: few; j_call: TRBJ2-1; d_call: TRBD2; cdr3_aa: CASRDGLAGELAFHNEQFF; cdr3_nt: TGTGCCAGCAGAGACGGACTAGCGGGAGAGCTTGCGTTCCACAATGAGCAGTTCTTC
v_call: TRBV7-9; clone_size: -; j_call: TRBJ2-5; d_call: -; cdr3_aa: CASSLVSRREAQYF; cdr3_nt: TGTGCCAGCAGCTTAGTATCGCGAAGGGAGGCCCAGTACTTC
v_call: TRBV5-6; clone_size: few; j_call: TRBJ2-7; d_call: TRBD1; cdr3_aa: CASSSGTELYEQYF; cdr3_nt: TGTGCCAGCAGCTCGGGGACAGAGCTATACGAGCAGTACTTC
v_call: TRBV7-9; clone_size: many; j_call: TRBJ2-1; d_call: -; cdr3_aa: CASSWTGGRGNEQFF; cdr3_nt: TGTGCCAGCAGCTGGACTGGGGGGCGAGGGAATGAGCAGTTCTTC
v_call: TRBV6-1; clone_size: -; j_call: TRBJ2-3; d_call: -; cdr3_aa: CASSGGAGHTDTQYF; cdr3_nt: TGTGCCAGCAGTGGGGGGGCCGGTCACACAGATACGCAGTATTTT
v_call: TRBV12-3/TRBV12-4; clone_size: -; j_call: TRBJ1-1; d_call: -; cdr3_aa: CASSSGGVNTEAFF; cdr3_nt: TGTGCCAGCAGCTCTGGTGGGGTGAACACTGAAGCTTTCTTT
v_call: TRBV2; clone_size: -; j_call: TRBJ1-2; d_call: -; cdr3_aa: CASSEKGRWVYYGYTF; cdr3_nt: TGTGCCAGCAGTGAAAAGGGGCGCTGGGTTTACTATGGCTACACCTTC
v_call: TRBV27; clone_size: -; j_call: TRBJ2-2; d_call: TRBD1; cdr3_aa: CASSLGQGAVQDTGELFF; cdr3_nt: TGTGCCAGCAGTTTAGGACAGGGGGCTGTTCAGGACACCGGGGAGCTGTTTTTT
v_call: TRBV6-5; clone_size: many; j_call: TRBJ1-6; d_call: TRBD1; cdr3_aa: CASSYSDRGSNRSPLHF; cdr3_nt: TGTGCCAGCAGTTACTCGGACAGGGGGAGTAATAGGTCACCCCTCCACTTT
v_call: TRBV15; clone_size: -; j_call: TRBJ1-2; d_call: -; cdr3_aa: CATSRVGQDLGYTF; cdr3_nt: TGTGCCACCAGCAGAGTTGGTCAGGACCTTGGCTACACCTTC
v_call: TRBV6-5; clone_size: -; j_call: TRBJ1-1; d_call: -; cdr3_aa: CASSYSLINTEAFF; cdr3_nt: TGTGCCAGCAGTTACTCCTTAATAAACACTGAAGCTTTCTTT